This T cell receptor beta chain emerged from a study of T cells after yellow fever vaccination. The overall study: Fractions containing few cells were prepared with SMART-Seq v4 Ultra Low Input. General study results and limits: Among primary-vaccination clones, most reappeared after the booster, at about 95% for CD4 and around 91% for CD8. A small proportion of clonotypes was detected in both the CD4 and CD8 compartments.

TCRdb re-analysed the 5' RACE reads in MiXCR, keeping a single row per CDR3 protein. The table records a few hundred thousand distinct CDR3 sequences, roughly 6.3% of them present only once. This clonotype showed up many times. The antigen is unknown. The sample consisted of CD4+ T cells sorted from PBMCs, taken on the day of the yellow fever booster vaccination. The TCR comes from a man aged 30 to 45 who received the YFV17D yellow fever vaccine.

The CDR3 DNA reads as TGCGCCAGCAGCTTGGACGGATTCACCGGGGAGCTGTTTTTT. Residues: CASSLDGFTGELFF. The chain uses TRBV5-1 and TRBJ2-2; D not resolved. Per the germline V gene, CDR1 is SGHRS and CDR2 is YFSETQ. Trimming pared 0 bases from V and 4 bases from J, leaving 7 bases between. The CDR3 has 14 amino acids.